This T cell receptor (beta chain) stems from a study of cytomegalovirus exposure and HLA in healthy donors. Study-wide findings and caveats: Later on, an analysis found that several of the most significant clusters appeared to be linked to common viral pathogens, which included parvovirus B19. An analysis that was carried out later associated approximately 17,000 TCR beta sequences with HLA alleles at 0.05 false discovery rate.

Trimming cost V 7 bases and J 6 bases, with 13 bases left between them. The CDR3 sequence is 12 residues long. The germline CDR1 and CDR2 sequences are MNHNS and SASEGT. Donors counted as nominally healthy when sampled, yet unrecorded immune exposures were likely. To note about this clone: The antigen remains unidentified.

A multiplex PCR was run with 60 Vbeta primers and 13 Jbeta primers. Here immunoSEQ multiplex PCR was the method, and the copy in TCRdb shows in-frame clones only, minus some. The table has 120,000 to 150,000 clones, roughly 80% seen once. The clonotype originates from a man aged 35 to 55 in good health and CMV-seropositive. Sequencing used PBMCs. The rearrangement uses TRBV6-1 and TRBJ2-7, with a weak D call TRBD1 (6 bases). The CDR3 is CASNHAGVEQYF. The CDR3 bases are TGTGCCAGCAACCACGCAGGGGTCGAGCAGTACTTC.